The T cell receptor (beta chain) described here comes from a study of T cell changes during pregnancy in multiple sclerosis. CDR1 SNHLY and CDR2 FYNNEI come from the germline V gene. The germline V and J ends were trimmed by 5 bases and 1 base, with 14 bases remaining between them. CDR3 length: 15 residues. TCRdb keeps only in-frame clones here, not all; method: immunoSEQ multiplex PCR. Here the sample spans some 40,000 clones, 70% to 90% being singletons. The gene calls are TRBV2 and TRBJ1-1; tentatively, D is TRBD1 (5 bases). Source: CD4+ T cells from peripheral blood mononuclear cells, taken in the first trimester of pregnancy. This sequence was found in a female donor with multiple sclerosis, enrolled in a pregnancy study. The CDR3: CASSFDSLRNTEAFF. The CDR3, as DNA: TGTGCCAGCAGTTTTGACAGCCTCCGGAACACTGAAGCTTTCTTT.